Below are 18 T cell receptor beta chains sequenced from a single sample in a study of T-cell memory formation after mild COVID-19. TCRdb reprocessed the 5' RACE reads via MiXCR and lists one record per CDR3 protein. The sample has hundreds of thousands of distinct CDR3 sequences, 20% to 30% seen once. Sequencing was carried out using PBMCs or a T cell subset sorted from them (not recorded which). The receptors were gathered from an adult woman who had mild COVID-19 (a few samples of this study predate the infection). Cell type and time point are not known.

CDR3 in amino acids: CASSQAWGYTDTQYF. The CDR3, as DNA: TGTGCCAGCAGCCAAGCGTGGGGGTACACAGATACGCAGTATTTT. This chain links TRBV3-1 with TRBJ2-3, with D perhaps given as TRBD1 or TRBD2 (5 bases each). CDR3 length: 15 residues. Per germline, CDR1 LGHDT and CDR2 YNNKEL (reference sequence). The V end lost 1 base, the J end lost 2 bases, and 10 bases lay between the germline ends.

This clonotype was found once. The gene calls are TRBV18 and TRBJ2-7, with 13 bases fitting TRBD2. The CDR3 sequence is 16 residues long. CDR1 and CDR2 from the germline V gene are KGHSH and LQKENI. V lost 1 base to trimming and J lost 6 bases; unmatched junction nucleotides: 6. The CDR3 loop reads CASSPRLAGGAGEQYF. CDR3 sequence (DNA): TGTGCCAGCTCACCACGACTAGCGGGAGGTGCGGGCGAGCAGTACTTC. The full variable domain, its missing parts supplied by reference TRBV18 and TRBJ2-7, is NAGVMQNPRHLVRRRGQEARLRCSPMKGHSHVYWYRQLPEEGLKFMVYLQKENIIDESGMPKERFSAEFPKEGPSILRIQQVVRGDSAAYFCASSPRLAGGAGEQYFGPGTRLTVT.

This clonotype was counted a few times. The genes are TRBV7-2 and TRBJ2-7; D might be TRBD2 (6 bases). This CDR3 is built from 14 residues. V was clipped by 5 bases and J by 4 bases, with 15 bases between them. CDR1 is SGHTA, CDR2 FQGNSA, per germline. Written as DNA, the CDR3 is TGTGCCAGCAGCGCGACCGGGACTCTATACGAGCAGTACTTC. Translation gives CASSATGTLYEQYF.

This clonotype was counted ten times or more. The chain has TRBV4-2 and TRBJ2-3, with 13 bases that match TRBD2. There are 18 residues in the CDR3. In germline, CDR1 is LGHNA, CDR2 YNFKEQ. V dropped 4 bases and J dropped 5; count of bases not matched to a gene: 12. CDR3 region: CASSRGSSGTSGEDTQYF. The CDR3 DNA reads as TGTGCCAGCAGCCGCGGAAGCTCCGGGACTAGCGGGGAAGATACGCAGTATTTT.

The V and J genes are TRBV20-1 and TRBJ2-4; 10 bases are a match to TRBD1. The CDR3 runs to 16 residues. Germline CDR1 reads DFQATT; CDR2 reads SNEGSKA (reference sequence). V lost 6 bases, J lost 8 bases, and 16 bases stayed unmatched. The CDR3 sequence is CSAGLKFGTGEDIQYF. For the CDR3, the DNA is TGCAGTGCCGGGTTAAAATTCGGGACAGGGGAGGACATTCAGTACTTC.

The rearrangement uses TRBV7-2 and TRBJ2-7, with TRBD1 matching over 8 bases. This CDR3 has 16 amino acids. V lost 5 bases to trimming and J lost 5 bases; unmatched junction nucleotides: 14. Germline V gene data show CDR1 as SGHTA and CDR2 as FQGNSA. Here the CDR3 DNA reads TGTGCCAGCAGCACCCGGACTGGACAGGGTTTACACGAGCAGTACTTC. Protein: CASSTRTGQGLHEQYF.

The chain uses TRBV10-3 and TRBJ2-7; D call uncertain. V was cut by 7 bases and J by 5 bases, with 9 bases left in between. This CDR3 has 11 residues. Germline loops: CDR1 ENHRY, CDR2 SYGVKD. The CDR3: CAINDQNEQYF. In DNA, the CDR3 is TGTGCCATCAATGACCAGAACGAGCAGTACTTC.

The CDR3 nucleotides read TGTGCCAGCAGCTTAGAACCGGGACACCACGAGCAGTACTTC. Its protein is CASSLEPGHHEQYF. The gene calls are TRBV7-2 and TRBJ2-7; maybe TRBD1 (6 bases). CDR1 and CDR2 (germline): SGHTA, FQGNSA. V was clipped by 1 base and J by 5 bases, with 12 bases between them. This CDR3 is built from 14 residues. Full variable domain (missing parts from reference TRBV7-2 and TRBJ2-7): GAGVSQSPSNKVTEKGKDVELRCDPISGHTALYWYRQSLGQGLEFLIYFQGNSAPDKSGLPSDRFSAERTGGSVSTLTIQRTQQEDSAVYLCASSLEPGHHEQYFGPGTRLTVT.

The chain recombines TRBV7-2 with TRBJ1-5; TRBD1 matches at 7 bases. The CDR3 length is 17 residues. Per germline, CDR1 SGHTA and CDR2 FQGNSA. V gave up 1 base and J gave up 1 base; unmatched junction bases: 7. CDR3: CASSLETGYLSNQPQHF. In DNA form, the CDR3 reads TGTGCCAGCAGCTTAGAGACAGGGTATTTGAGCAATCAGCCCCAGCATTTT.

The J gene is TRBJ1-2, the V gene TRBV4-2, with D tentatively TRBD1 (5 bases). Between the trimmed V and J ends, which lost 4 bases and 0 bases, there was a span of 12 bases. Germline CDR1 and CDR2: LGHNA and YNFKEQ. This CDR3 spans 15 amino acids. The CDR3 nucleotides are TGTGCCAGCAGCCTAGGGACGGATTCTAACTATGGCTACACCTTC. This sequence encodes CASSLGTDSNYGYTF.

This clonotype was counted a few times. This rearrangement joins TRBV24-1 to TRBJ2-1, with 7 bases that match TRBD1. With 5 bases clipped from V and 1 base from J, the junction kept 4 bases outside the gene matches. Looked up from germline, CDR1 is KGHDR and CDR2 is SFDVKD. This CDR3 has 15 amino acids. CDR3 DNA: TGTGCCACCAGTGTGTGGGACAGTTCCTACAATGAGCAGTTCTTC. It yields the protein CATSVWDSSYNEQFF.

The genes are TRBV5-4 and TRBJ2-4; 8 bases line up with TRBD2. CDR1 SGHNT and CDR2 YYREEE come from the germline V gene (reference sequence). The CDR3 is 16 amino acids. V was clipped by 0 bases and J by 3 bases; unmatched bases: 5. The CDR3 sequence is CASSLDMAGGKNIQYF. CDR3 sequence (DNA): TGTGCCAGCAGCTTGGATATGGCGGGGGGCAAAAACATTCAGTACTTC.

The chain is built from TRBV6-1 and TRBJ2-1, with 8 positions matching TRBD2. The germline V gene encodes CDR1 MNHNS and CDR2 SASEGT. This CDR3 region has 13 residues. Losses at the gene ends were 0 bases for V and 15 bases for J; bases not matched to a gene: 7. The CDR3 is CASSEAEREILFF. CDR3 coding DNA: TGTGCCAGCAGTGAAGCGGAGCGGGAGATTCTGTTCTTC.

The sample holds a few counts of this clonotype. The J gene is TRBJ2-7, the V gene TRBV4-1, with 12 nucleotides matching TRBD1. The ends lost 0 bases at V and 5 bases at J; junction bases unmatched: 14. The CDR3 has 19 amino acids. Looked up from germline, CDR1 is MGHRA and CDR2 is YSYEKL. CDR3 sequence (DNA): TGCGCCAGCAGCCAAGAAGGTCTCCCGGGACAGGGGGCTGGAAACGAGCAGTACTTC. This gives the protein CASSQEGLPGQGAGNEQYF.

V is TRBV10-2 and J is TRBJ2-2, with 9 bases fitting TRBD2. With V trimmed by 2 bases and J by 4 bases, 8 bases remained unmatched. Germline CDR1 and CDR2: WSHSY and SAAADI. This CDR3 has 17 residues. CDR3 in amino acids: CASSEPPLAGRTGELFF. In DNA, the CDR3 is TGCGCCAGCAGTGAGCCCCCTCTAGCGGGACGCACCGGGGAGCTGTTTTTT.

This clonotype was recorded a few times. This chain uses TRBV7-8 with TRBJ2-2; D not certain. This CDR3 has 16 residues. The germline V gene encodes CDR1 SGHVS and CDR2 FQNEAQ. Trimming took 7 bases from V and 6 from J, leaving 21 bases between them. CDR3 DNA sequence: TGTGCCAGCAACCTCTTGTCACAGATTAGGGCCGGGGAGCTGTTTTTT. This codes for CASNLLSQIRAGELFF.

V gene TRBV9 combines with J gene TRBJ2-7; D uncertain. The CDR3 is 14 amino acids. CDR1 is SGDLS, CDR2 YYNGEE, per germline. V dropped 4 bases and J dropped 3 bases, with 14 bases sitting between them. CDR3 bases: TGTGCCAGCAGCCCCGGTTCGTCAGTCTACGAGCAGTACTTC. Translation gives CASSPGSSVYEQYF.

The V gene is TRBV6-6, the J gene TRBJ2-5; 9 nucleotides align to TRBD2. CDR1 is MNHNY, CDR2 SVGAGI, per germline (reference sequence). The CDR3 has 14 residues. J gave up 9 bases and V 6 bases, and 11 bases lay outside the gene matches. The CDR3 reads CASRPLAGRGPQYF. The CDR3, as DNA: TGTGCCAGCAGACCTCTAGCGGGGCGAGGGCCCCAGTACTTC.